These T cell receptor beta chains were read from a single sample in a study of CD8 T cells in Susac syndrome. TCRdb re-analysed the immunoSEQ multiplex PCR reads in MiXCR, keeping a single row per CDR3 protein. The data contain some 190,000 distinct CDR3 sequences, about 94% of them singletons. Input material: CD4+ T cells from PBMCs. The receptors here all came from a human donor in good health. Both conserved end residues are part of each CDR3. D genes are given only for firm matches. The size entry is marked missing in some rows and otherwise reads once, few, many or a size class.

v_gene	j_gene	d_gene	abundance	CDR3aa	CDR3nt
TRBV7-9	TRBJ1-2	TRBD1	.	CASSMDREGGYTF	TGTGCCAGCAGCATGGACAGGGAGGGTGGCTACACCTTC
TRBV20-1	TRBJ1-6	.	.	CSASFSDPNSPLHF	TGCAGTGCTAGTTTCTCCGATCCTAATTCACCCCTCCACTTT
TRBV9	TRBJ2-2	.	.	CASSGLANTGELFF	TGTGCCAGCAGCGGGCTAGCGAACACCGGGGAGCTGTTTTTT
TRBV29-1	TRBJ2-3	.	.	CSVAQGVRTDTQYF	TGCAGCGTTGCGCAAGGGGTAAGGACAGATACGCAGTATTTT
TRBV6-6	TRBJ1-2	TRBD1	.	CASSTVTGGPGYTF	TGTGCCAGCAGCACCGTGACAGGGGGGCCCGGCTACACCTTC
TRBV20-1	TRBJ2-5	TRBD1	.	CSVDGTGKETQYF	TGCAGTGTCGACGGGACAGGGAAAGAGACCCAGTACTTC
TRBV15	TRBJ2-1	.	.	CATSINLLGYNEQFF	TGTGCCACCAGCATAAACCTCCTGGGATACAATGAGCAGTTCTTC
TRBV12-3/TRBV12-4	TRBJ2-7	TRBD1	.	CASSLGTGGYEQYF	TGTGCCAGCAGTTTAGGGACAGGGGGTTACGAGCAGTACTTC
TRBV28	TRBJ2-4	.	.	CASSLTSWGRSSGTDIQYF	TGTGCCAGCAGTTTAACGTCTTGGGGACGGAGTTCTGGCACGGACATTCAGTACTTC
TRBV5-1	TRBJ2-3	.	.	CASSLEARGGLRDTQYF	TGCGCCAGCAGCTTGGAGGCCCGGGGCGGCTTACGTGATACGCAGTATTTT
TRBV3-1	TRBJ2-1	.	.	CASSLTITEQFF	TGTGCCAGCAGCCTCACAATTACTGAGCAGTTCTTC
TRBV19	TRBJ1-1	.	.	CASSIDRTPNTEAFF	TGTGCCAGTAGTATAGATCGGACACCAAACACTGAAGCTTTCTTT
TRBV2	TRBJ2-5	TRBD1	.	CASRLDRTQETQYF	TGTGCCAGCAGACTGGACAGGACCCAAGAGACCCAGTACTTC
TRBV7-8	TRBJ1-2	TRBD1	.	CASSGRDRGSGYTF	TGTGCCAGCAGCGGCCGGGACAGGGGCTCCGGCTACACCTTC
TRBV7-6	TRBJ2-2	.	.	CASSLVPTGELFF	TGTGCCAGCAGCTTAGTCCCAACCGGGGAGCTGTTTTTT
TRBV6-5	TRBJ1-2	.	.	CASSSASLNYGYTF	TGTGCCAGCAGTTCGGCCAGCCTTAACTATGGCTACACCTTC
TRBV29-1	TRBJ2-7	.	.	CSAVPGVSGEQYF	TGCAGCGCCGTCCCGGGGGTGTCGGGCGAGCAGTACTTC
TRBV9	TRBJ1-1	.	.	CASSVVGGGNTEAFF	TGTGCCAGCAGCGTAGTCGGAGGGGGGAACACTGAAGCTTTCTTT
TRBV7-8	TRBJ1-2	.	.	CASSLGQVYGYTF	TGTGCCAGCAGCTTAGGGCAGGTCTATGGCTACACCTTC
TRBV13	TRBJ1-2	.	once	CASSATGLEGYTF	TGTGCCAGCAGCGCAACAGGGTTGGAAGGCTACACCTTC
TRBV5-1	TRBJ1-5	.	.	CASSLGAGSQPQHF	TGCGCCAGCAGCTTGGGGGCAGGGTCCCAGCCCCAGCATTTT
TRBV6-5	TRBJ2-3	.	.	CASSYDLGATQYF	TGTGCCAGCAGTTACGATCTCGGGGCTACGCAGTATTTT
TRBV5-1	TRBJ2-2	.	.	CASSSTGSPTGELFF	TGCGCCAGCAGCTCAACGGGTTCCCCGACCGGGGAGCTGTTTTTT
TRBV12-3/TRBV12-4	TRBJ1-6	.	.	CASSPSITRRGDNSPLHF	TGTGCCAGCAGTCCCTCTATCACCCGGAGGGGAGATAATTCACCCCTCCACTTT
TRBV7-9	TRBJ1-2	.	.	CASSAQSPSYGYTF	TGTGCCAGCAGCGCGCAGAGTCCTTCCTATGGCTACACCTTC
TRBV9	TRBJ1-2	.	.	CASSPSANNNYGYTF	TGTGCCAGCAGCCCCAGCGCAAACAATAACTATGGCTACACCTTC
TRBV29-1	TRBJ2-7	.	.	CSVGSYGEQYF	TGCAGCGTTGGTTCATACGGCGAGCAGTACTTC
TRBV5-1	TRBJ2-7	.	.	CASSLERWLEQYF	TGCGCCAGCAGCCTGGAACGGTGGTTAGAGCAGTACTTC
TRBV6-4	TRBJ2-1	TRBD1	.	CASSPQGHKYNEQFF	TGTGCCAGCAGCCCACAGGGGCATAAGTACAATGAGCAGTTCTTC
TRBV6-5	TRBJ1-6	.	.	CASSYSSGANNSPLHF	TGTGCCAGCAGTTACTCTTCAGGGGCTAATAATTCACCCCTCCACTTT
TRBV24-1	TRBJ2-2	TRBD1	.	CATSDLGQGNTGELFF	TGTGCCACCAGTGATTTGGGACAGGGGAACACCGGGGAGCTGTTTTTT
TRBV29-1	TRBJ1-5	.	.	CSVVLGALDSNQPQHF	TGCAGCGTGGTTTTGGGGGCCCTCGATAGCAATCAGCCCCAGCATTTT
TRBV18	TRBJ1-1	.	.	CASSPSVKSEAFF	TGTGCCAGCTCACCCTCAGTGAAGAGTGAAGCTTTCTTT
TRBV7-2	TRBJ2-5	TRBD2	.	CASRRGGVKTQYF	TGTGCCAGCAGACGGGGGGGCGTAAAGACCCAGTACTTC
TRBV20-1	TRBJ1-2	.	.	CSAQTENNGYTF	TGCAGTGCTCAAACAGAAAATAATGGCTACACCTTC
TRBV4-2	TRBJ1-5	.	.	CASSQDNQAGNQPQHF	TGTGCCAGCAGCCAAGATAACCAGGCGGGCAATCAGCCCCAGCATTTT
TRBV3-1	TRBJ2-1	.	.	CASSQHHGASYNEQFF	TGTGCCAGCAGCCAACATCACGGGGCCTCCTATAATGAGCAGTTCTTC
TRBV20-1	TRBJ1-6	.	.	CSGNAGDSPLHF	TGCAGTGGAAACGCCGGGGATTCACCCCTCCACTTT
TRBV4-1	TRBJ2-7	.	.	CASSQDPRPPRANYEQYF	TGCGCCAGCAGCCAAGATCCCCGTCCCCCGAGGGCGAACTACGAGCAGTACTTC
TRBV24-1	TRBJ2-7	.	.	CATSDLRQGTYEQYF	TGTGCCACCAGTGATTTAAGGCAGGGCACCTACGAGCAGTACTTC
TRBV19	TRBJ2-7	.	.	CASRSRTASYEQYF	TGTGCCAGTAGAAGCCGGACAGCCTCCTACGAGCAGTACTTC
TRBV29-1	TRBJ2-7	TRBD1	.	CSVLGTGGSLYEQYF	TGCAGCGTTCTGGGGACAGGGGGAAGCCTCTACGAGCAGTACTTC
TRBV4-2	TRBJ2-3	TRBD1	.	CASSQGRRQGADTQYF	TGTGCCAGCAGCCAAGGTAGACGACAGGGGGCAGATACGCAGTATTTT
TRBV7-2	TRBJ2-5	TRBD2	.	CASNLAGRYQETQYF	TGTGCCAGCAATCTAGCGGGGAGATACCAAGAGACCCAGTACTTC
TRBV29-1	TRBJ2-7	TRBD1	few	CSVAQGAPYEQYF	TGCAGCGTTGCGCAGGGGGCACCCTACGAGCAGTACTTC
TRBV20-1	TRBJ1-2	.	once	CSATSYGYTF	TGCAGTGCTACATCCTATGGCTACACCTTC
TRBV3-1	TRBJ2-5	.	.	CASSPLLATQYF	TGTGCCAGCAGTCCCCTTCTAGCGACCCAGTACTTC
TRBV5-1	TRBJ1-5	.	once	CASSLGLTGGNQPQHF	TGCGCCAGCAGCTTGGGTTTAACGGGAGGCAATCAGCCCCAGCATTTT
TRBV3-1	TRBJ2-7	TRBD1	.	CASSPKTGRSYEQYF	TGTGCCAGCAGCCCGAAGACAGGGCGGTCCTACGAGCAGTACTTC
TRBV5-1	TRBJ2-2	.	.	CASSFRAPYTGELFF	TGCGCCAGCAGCTTCAGGGCCCCATACACCGGGGAGCTGTTTTTT
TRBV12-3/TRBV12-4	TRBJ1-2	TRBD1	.	CASSQIGQGGGGYTF	TGTGCCAGCAGCCAGATAGGACAGGGGGGCGGCGGCTACACCTTC
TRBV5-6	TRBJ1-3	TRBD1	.	CASSLAGDRVLSGNTIYF	TGTGCCAGCAGCTTGGCCGGGGACAGGGTTCTCTCTGGAAACACCATATATTTT
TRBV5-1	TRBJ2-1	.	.	CASSPILGGNEQFF	TGCGCCAGCAGCCCCATCCTCGGGGGCAATGAGCAGTTCTTC
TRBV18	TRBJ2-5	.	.	CASSPLATSQGETQYF	TGTGCCAGCTCACCCCTCGCGACTAGTCAGGGAGAGACCCAGTACTTC
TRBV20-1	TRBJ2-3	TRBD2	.	CSARGASGDPDTQYF	TGCAGTGCTAGAGGGGCTAGCGGGGACCCCGATACGCAGTATTTT
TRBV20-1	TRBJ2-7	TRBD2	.	CSAQRLAGDPYEQYF	TGCAGTGCCCAAAGACTAGCGGGGGACCCCTACGAGCAGTACTTC